This TCR beta chain was profiled in a study of T-cell reconstitution after alpha-beta-depleted transplantation in children. This clonotype was found many times. The CDR3 is 15 residues long. Germline loops: CDR1 SGHRS, CDR2 YFSETQ. The J segment lost 6 bases and the V segment lost 2 bases, leaving 2 bases of the junction unmatched. The authors prepared the TCRbeta library with unique molecular identifiers. From the PCR reads, TCRdb called clonotypes with MiXCR, one entry per CDR3 protein. This repertoire shows 240,000 or so distinct CDR3 sequences, approximately 12% found once; its top ten account for roughly 2.8%.

The input for sequencing was PBMCs from the stem cell graft donor, taken from the stem cell graft. V and J are TRBV5-1 and TRBJ2-1; 13 bases align to TRBD2. This sequence was found in a human donor who donated a stem cell graft to a child with acute lymphoblastic leukemia. CDR3 residues: CASSLLAGGGNEQFF. The CDR3, as DNA: TGCGCCAGCAGCTTACTAGCGGGGGGGGGCAATGAGCAGTTCTTC.